This TCR beta chain was identified in a study of identical twins. Study results and caveats: Partly confounded zero-insertion analyses could result from invariant MAIT and iNKT cells. Insertions were fewer in abundant cord blood beta clonotypes, whereas memory repertoires showed none of this pattern. Models came in too low on out-of-frame TCR alpha sharing in monozygotic twins. Researchers reported weaker excess twin sharing in beta out-of-frame sequences.

One entry per CDR3 protein results from TCRdb running MiXCR on the 5' RACE reads. Seen here are 510,000 or so distinct CDR3 sequences, approximately 16% observed once, and the top ten hold 0.44%. This clonotype was seen a handful of times. Its antigen is as yet unknown. The CDR3 consists of 18 residues. Germline V gene sequence: CDR1 LGHDT, CDR2 YNNKEL (reference sequence). Trimming removed 0 bases from V and 3 bases from J; junction bases left unmatched: 9. The same data also went into a second study, on yellow fever vaccine responses in identical twins.

This sequence originates from a woman under 30 in good health. Material: CD4+ T cells sorted from blood. The rearrangement links TRBV3-1 to TRBJ2-1; 9 positions match TRBD2. The CDR3 here is CASSQDLVGGGGYNEQFF. The CDR3 DNA is TGTGCCAGCAGCCAAGATTTGGTTGGCGGGGGGGGCTACAATGAGCAGTTCTTC.